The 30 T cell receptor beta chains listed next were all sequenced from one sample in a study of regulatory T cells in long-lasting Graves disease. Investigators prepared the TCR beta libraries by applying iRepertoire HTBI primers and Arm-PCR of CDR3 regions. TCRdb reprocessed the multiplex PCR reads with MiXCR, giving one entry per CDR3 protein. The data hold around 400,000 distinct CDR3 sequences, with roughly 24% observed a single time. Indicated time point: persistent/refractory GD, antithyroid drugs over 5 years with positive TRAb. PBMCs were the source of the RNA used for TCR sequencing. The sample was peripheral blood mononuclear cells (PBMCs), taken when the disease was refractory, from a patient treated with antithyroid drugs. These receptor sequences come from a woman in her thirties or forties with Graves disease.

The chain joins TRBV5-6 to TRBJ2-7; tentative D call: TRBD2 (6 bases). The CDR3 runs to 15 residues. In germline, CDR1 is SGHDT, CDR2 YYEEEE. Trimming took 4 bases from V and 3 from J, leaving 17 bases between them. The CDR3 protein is CASSPLREMSYEQYF. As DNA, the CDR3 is TGTGCCAGCAGCCCCCTTCGGGAGATGAGCTACGAGCAGTACTTC.

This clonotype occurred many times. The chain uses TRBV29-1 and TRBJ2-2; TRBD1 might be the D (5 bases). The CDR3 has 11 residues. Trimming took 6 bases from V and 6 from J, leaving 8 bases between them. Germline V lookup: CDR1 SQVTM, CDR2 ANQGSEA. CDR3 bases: TGCAGCGTGCTAGGGGCCGGGGAGCTGTTTTTT. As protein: CSVLGAGELFF.

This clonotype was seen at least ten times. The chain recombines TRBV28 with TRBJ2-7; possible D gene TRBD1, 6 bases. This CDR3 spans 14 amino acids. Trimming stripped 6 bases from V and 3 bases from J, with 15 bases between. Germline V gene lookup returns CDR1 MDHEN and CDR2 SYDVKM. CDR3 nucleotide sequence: TGTGCCAGCAGGCCCGGGACATTAAACTACGAGCAGTACTTC. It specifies CASRPGTLNYEQYF.

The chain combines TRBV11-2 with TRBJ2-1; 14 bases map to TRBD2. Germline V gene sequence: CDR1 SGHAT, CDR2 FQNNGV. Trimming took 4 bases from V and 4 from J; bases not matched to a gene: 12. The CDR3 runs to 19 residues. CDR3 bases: TGTGCCAGCAGCTCGCCGGGACTAGCGGGAGAGGGGCTATACAATGAGCAGTTCTTC. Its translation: CASSSPGLAGEGLYNEQFF. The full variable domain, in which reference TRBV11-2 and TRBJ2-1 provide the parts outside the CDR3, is EAGVAQSPRYKIIEKRQSVAFWCNPISGHATLYWYQQILGQGPKLLIQFQNNGVVDDSQLPKDRFSAERLKGVDSTLKIQPAKLEDSAVYLCASSSPGLAGEGLYNEQFFGPGTRLTVL.

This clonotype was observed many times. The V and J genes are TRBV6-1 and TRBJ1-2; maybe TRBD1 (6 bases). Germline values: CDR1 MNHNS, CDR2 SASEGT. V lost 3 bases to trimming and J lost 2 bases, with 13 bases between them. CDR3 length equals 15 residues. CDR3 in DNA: TGTGCCAGCAGTGACCCGGACAGTCTCAACTATGGCTACACCTTC. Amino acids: CASSDPDSLNYGYTF.

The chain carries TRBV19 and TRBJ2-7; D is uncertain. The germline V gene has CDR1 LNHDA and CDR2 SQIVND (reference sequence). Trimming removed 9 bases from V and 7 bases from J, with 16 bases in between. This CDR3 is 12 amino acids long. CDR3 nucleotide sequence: TGTGCCAGCCGAGACGGAGCTAGGGAGCAGTACTTC. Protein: CASRDGAREQYF.

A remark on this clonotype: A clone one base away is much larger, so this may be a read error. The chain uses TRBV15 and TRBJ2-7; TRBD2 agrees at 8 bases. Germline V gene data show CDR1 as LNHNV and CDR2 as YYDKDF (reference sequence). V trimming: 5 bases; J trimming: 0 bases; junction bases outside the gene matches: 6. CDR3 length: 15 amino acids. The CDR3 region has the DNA TGTGCCACCAGCTCAGGACTAGCCACCTCCTACGAGCAGTACTTC. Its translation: CATSSGLATSYEQYF. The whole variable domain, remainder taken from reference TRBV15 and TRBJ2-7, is DAMVIQNPRYQVTQFGKPVTLSCSQTLNHNVMYWYQQKSSQAPKLLFHYYDKDFNNEADTPDNFQSRRPNTSFCFLDIRSPGLGDTAMYLCATSSGLATSYEQYFGPGTRLTVT.

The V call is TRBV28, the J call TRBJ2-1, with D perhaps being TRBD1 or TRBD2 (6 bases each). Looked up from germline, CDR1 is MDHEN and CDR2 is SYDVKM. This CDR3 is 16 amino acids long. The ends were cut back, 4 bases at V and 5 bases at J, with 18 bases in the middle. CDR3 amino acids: CASSSVGGAVHNEQFF. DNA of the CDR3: TGTGCCAGCAGTTCCGTGGGGGGCGCAGTGCACAATGAGCAGTTCTTC.

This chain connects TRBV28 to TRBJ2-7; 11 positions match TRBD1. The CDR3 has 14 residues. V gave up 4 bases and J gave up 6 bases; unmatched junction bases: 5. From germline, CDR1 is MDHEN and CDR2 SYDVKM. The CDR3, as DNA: TGTGCCAGCAGTTCGCCCGGGACAGGGGGCGAGCAGTACTTC. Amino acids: CASSSPGTGGEQYF.

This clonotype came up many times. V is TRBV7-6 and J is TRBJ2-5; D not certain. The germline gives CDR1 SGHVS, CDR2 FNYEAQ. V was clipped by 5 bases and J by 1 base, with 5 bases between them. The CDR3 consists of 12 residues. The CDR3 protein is CASSAIQETQYF. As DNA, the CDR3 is TGTGCCAGCAGCGCAATCCAAGAGACCCAGTACTTC.

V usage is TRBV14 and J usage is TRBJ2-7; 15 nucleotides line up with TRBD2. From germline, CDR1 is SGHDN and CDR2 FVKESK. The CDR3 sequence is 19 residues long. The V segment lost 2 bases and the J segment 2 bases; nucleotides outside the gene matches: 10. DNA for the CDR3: TGTGCCAGCAGCCAAACAGGGACTAGCGGGAGGCAGTCTCCCTACGAGCAGTACTTC. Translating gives CASSQTGTSGRQSPYEQYF.

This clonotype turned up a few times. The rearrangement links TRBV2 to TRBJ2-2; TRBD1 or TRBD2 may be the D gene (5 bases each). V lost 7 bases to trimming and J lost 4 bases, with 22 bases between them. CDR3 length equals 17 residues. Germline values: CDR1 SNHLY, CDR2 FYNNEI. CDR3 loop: CASINPLEGTPTGELFF. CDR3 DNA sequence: TGTGCCAGCATTAACCCCCTCGAGGGGACCCCCACCGGGGAGCTGTTTTTT.

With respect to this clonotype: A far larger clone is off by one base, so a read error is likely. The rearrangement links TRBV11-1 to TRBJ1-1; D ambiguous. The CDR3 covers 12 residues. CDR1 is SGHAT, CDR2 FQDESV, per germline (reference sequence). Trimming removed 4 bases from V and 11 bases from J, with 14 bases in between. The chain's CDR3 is CASSSDRVEAFF. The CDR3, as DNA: TGTGCCAGCAGCTCGGACCGGGTAGAGGCTTTCTTT.

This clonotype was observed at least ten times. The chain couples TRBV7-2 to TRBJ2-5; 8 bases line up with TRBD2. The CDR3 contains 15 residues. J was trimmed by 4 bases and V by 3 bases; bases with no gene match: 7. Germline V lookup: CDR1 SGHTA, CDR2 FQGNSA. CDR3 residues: CASSFQRERPETQYF. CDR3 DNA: TGTGCCAGCAGCTTTCAGCGGGAGAGGCCAGAGACCCAGTACTTC.

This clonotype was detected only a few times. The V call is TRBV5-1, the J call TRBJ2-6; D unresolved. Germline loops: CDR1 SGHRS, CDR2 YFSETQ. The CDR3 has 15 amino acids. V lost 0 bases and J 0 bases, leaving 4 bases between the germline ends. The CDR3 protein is CASSLESSGANVLTF. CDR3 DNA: TGCGCCAGCAGCTTGGAAAGCTCTGGGGCCAACGTCCTGACTTTC.

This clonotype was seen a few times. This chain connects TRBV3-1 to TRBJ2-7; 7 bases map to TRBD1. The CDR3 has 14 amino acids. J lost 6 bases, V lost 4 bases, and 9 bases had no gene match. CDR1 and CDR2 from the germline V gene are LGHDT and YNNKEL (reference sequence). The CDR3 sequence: CASSPAGTESEQYF. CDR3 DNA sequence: TGTGCCAGCAGCCCAGCCGGGACAGAGAGCGAGCAGTACTTC.

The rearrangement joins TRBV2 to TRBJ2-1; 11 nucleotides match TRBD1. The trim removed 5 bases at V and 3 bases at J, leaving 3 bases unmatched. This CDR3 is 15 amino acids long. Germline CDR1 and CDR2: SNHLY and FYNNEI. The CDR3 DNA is TGTGCCAGCAGTCGGGACAGGGGGATCTACAATGAGCAGTTCTTC. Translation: CASSRDRGIYNEQFF. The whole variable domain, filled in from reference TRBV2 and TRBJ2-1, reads EPEVTQTPSHQVTQMGQEVILRCVPISNHLYFYWYRQILGQKVEFLVSFYNNEISEKSEIFDDQFSVERPDGSNFTLKIRSTKLEDSAMYFCASSRDRGIYNEQFFGPGTRLTVL.

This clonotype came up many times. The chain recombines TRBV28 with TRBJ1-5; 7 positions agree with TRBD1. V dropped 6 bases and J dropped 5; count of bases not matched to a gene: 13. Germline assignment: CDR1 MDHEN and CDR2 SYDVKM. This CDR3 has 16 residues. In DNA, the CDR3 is TGTGCCAGCAGAAACCAAGGGGGCGAGGGATATCAGCCCCAGCATTTT. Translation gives CASRNQGGEGYQPQHF.

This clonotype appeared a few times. CDR3 protein: CASSPRPGTNTGELFF. Here the CDR3 DNA reads TGTGCCAGCAGCCCGAGGCCGGGAACGAACACCGGGGAGCTGTTTTTT. The chain uses TRBV9 and TRBJ2-2; possible D gene TRBD2, 5 bases. V was cut by 4 bases and J by 0 bases, with 13 bases left in between. The CDR3 contains 16 residues. CDR1 is SGDLS and CDR2 is YYNGEE in the germline V gene. The variable domain in full, completed from reference TRBV9 and TRBJ2-2, reads DSGVTQTPKHLITATGQRVTLRCSPRSGDLSVYWYQQSLDQGLQFLIQYYNGEERAKGNILERFSAQQFPDLHSELNLSSLELGDSALYFCASSPRPGTNTGELFFGEGSRLTVL.

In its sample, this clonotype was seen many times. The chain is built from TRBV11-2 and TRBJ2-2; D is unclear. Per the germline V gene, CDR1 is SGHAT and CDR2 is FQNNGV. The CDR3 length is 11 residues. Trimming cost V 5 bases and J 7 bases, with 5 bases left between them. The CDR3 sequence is CASSQNGELFF. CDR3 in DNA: TGTGCCAGCAGCCAGAACGGGGAGCTGTTTTTT.

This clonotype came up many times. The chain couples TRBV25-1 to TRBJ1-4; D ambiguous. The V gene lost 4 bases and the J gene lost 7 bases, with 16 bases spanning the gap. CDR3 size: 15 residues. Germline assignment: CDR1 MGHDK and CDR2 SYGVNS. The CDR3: CASSGIIYSGEKLFF. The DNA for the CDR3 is TGTGCCAGCAGTGGAATCATTTACTCGGGTGAAAAACTGTTTTTT.

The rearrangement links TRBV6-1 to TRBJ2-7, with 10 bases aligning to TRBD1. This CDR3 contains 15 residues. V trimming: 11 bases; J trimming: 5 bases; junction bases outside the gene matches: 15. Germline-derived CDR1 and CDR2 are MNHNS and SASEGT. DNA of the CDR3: TGTGCCGGCAACCCCGCCGGGACAGGGGTCCACGAGCAGTACTTC. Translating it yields CAGNPAGTGVHEQYF.

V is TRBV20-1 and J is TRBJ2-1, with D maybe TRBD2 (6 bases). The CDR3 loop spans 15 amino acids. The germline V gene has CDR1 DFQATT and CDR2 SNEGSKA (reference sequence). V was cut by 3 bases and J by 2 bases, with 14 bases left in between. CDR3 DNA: TGCAGTGCTAGGCATTCTAGCGATGCCTACAATGAGCAGTTCTTC. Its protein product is CSARHSSDAYNEQFF.

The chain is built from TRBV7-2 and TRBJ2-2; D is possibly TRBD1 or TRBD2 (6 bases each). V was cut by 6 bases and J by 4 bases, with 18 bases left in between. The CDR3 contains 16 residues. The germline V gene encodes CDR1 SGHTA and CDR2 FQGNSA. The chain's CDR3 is CASRFSQGGITGELFF. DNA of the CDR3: TGTGCCAGCAGGTTCTCACAGGGAGGTATCACCGGGGAGCTGTTTTTT.

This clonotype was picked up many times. The CDR3 sequence: CSLSRKRVNQPQHF. The CDR3 DNA is TGCAGCCTCTCACGAAAGAGGGTCAATCAGCCCCAGCATTTT. The chain carries TRBV29-1 and TRBJ1-5, with no clear D. This CDR3 has 14 residues. Germline V gene lookup returns CDR1 SQVTM and CDR2 ANQGSEA. With 8 bases removed from V and 3 bases from J, the gap between germline ends came to 17 bases. The whole variable domain, filled in from reference TRBV29-1 and TRBJ1-5, reads SAVISQKPSRDICQRGTSLTIQCQVDSQVTMMFWYRQQPGQSLTLIATANQGSEATYESGFVIDKFPISRPNLTFSTLTVSNMSPEDSSIYLCSLSRKRVNQPQHFGDGTRLSIL.

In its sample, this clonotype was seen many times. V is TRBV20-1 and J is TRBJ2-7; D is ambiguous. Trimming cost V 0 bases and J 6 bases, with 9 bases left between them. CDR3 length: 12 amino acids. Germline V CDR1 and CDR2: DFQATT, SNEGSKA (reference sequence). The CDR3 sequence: CSARDHLGEQYF. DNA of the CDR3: TGCAGTGCTAGAGATCATCTCGGCGAGCAGTACTTC.

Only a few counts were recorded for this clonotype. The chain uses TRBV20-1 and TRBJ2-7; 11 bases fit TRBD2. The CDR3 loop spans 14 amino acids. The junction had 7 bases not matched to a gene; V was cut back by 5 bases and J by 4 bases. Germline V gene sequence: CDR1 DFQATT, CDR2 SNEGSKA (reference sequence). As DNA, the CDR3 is TGCAGTGCTCCTACTAGCGGGAGCATATACGAGCAGTACTTC. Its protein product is CSAPTSGSIYEQYF.

The CDR3: CASSQESGTNTEAFF. CDR3 sequence (DNA): TGCGCCAGCAGCCAAGAGTCAGGGACCAACACTGAAGCTTTCTTT. The chain recombines TRBV4-1 with TRBJ1-1; D is possibly TRBD1 (5 bases). The CDR3 is 15 residues long. The germline V gene has CDR1 MGHRA and CDR2 YSYEKL. Trimming removed 0 bases at V and 2 bases at J, with 10 bases between.

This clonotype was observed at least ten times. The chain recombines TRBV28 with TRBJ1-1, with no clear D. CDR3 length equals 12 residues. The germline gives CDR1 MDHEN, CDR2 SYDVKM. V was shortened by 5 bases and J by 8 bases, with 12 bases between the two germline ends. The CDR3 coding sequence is TGTGCCAGCAGTGTTCTGGGCCCGGAAGCTTTCTTT. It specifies CASSVLGPEAFF.

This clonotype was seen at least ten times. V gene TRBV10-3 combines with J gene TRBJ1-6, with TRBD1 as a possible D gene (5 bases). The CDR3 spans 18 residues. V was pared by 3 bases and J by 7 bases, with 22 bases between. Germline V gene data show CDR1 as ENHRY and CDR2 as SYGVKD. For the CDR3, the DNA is TGTGCCATCAGTGAATTTAGGGGTGTGCCAGGGTCGAATTCACCCCTCCACTTT. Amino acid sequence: CAISEFRGVPGSNSPLHF.